These 19 T cell receptor beta chains came from one sample sequenced in a study. TCRdb re-called the 5' RACE reads through MiXCR, storing one row per CDR3 protein. The sample yields fewer than 9,000 distinct CDR3 sequences, roughly 52% seen once. Sequenced sample: memory CD4+ T cells sorted from a lymph node. Subset in this sample: memory CD4+ T cells, CD4+CD45RO+CD25-. These TCRs come from a female donor with breast cancer.

The CDR3 coding sequence is TGTGCCAGCAGTCGAGCCGGGACTAGAGGAGATACGCAGTATTTT. Translating it yields CASSRAGTRGDTQYF. This rearrangement joins TRBV6-2 or TRBV6-3 to TRBJ2-3; 8 nucleotides line up with TRBD2. Germline assignment: CDR1 MNHEY and CDR2 SVGEGT. This CDR3 comprises 15 residues. J was trimmed by 5 bases and V by 5 bases; bases with no gene match: 9.

This chain uses TRBV27 with TRBJ1-2, with TRBD1 as a possible D gene (5 bases). The germline CDR1 and CDR2 sequences are MNHEY and SMNVEV (reference sequence). CDR3 length equals 14 residues. V was cut by 5 bases and J by 2 bases, with 12 bases left in between. The CDR3 spells CASSPRTLNYGYTF. In DNA, the CDR3 is TGTGCCAGCAGTCCCCGGACACTGAACTATGGCTACACCTTC.

The V and J genes are TRBV7-2 and TRBJ2-3, with no clear D. The CDR3 covers 15 residues. With 1 base removed from V and 2 bases from J, the gap between germline ends came to 10 bases. CDR1 SGHTA and CDR2 FQGNSA come from the germline V gene. CDR3 sequence (DNA): TGTGCCAGCAGCTTAGGCCCTTCTACCACAGATACGCAGTATTTT. It encodes CASSLGPSTTDTQYF.

V gene TRBV7-8 combines with J gene TRBJ1-5, with a tentative D call TRBD1 (6 bases). Germline values: CDR1 SGHVS, CDR2 FQNEAQ. V dropped 1 base and J dropped 3 bases, with 7 bases sitting between them. This CDR3 spans 14 amino acids. As DNA, the CDR3 is TGTGCCAGCAGCTTAGACAGGGACAATCAGCCCCAGCATTTT. Protein: CASSLDRDNQPQHF.

The CDR3 DNA sequence: TGCGCCAGCAGCTTGGCCGGGGGTTCGGACGAGCAGTACTTC. Its protein is CASSLAGGSDEQYF. The J gene is TRBJ2-7, the V gene TRBV5-1; possible D gene TRBD2, 6 bases. The germline V gene encodes CDR1 SGHRS and CDR2 YFSETQ. V was pared by 0 bases and J by 5 bases, with 12 bases between. CDR3 length: 14 residues. The whole variable domain, filled in from reference TRBV5-1 and TRBJ2-7, reads KAGVTQTPRYLIKTRGQQVTLSCSPISGHRSVSWYQQTPGQGLQFLFEYFSETQRNKGNFPGRFSGRQFSNSRSEMNVSTLELGDSALYLCASSLAGGSDEQYFGPGTRLTVT.

This clonotype is large. This chain links TRBV7-2 with TRBJ2-4, with TRBD2 identical over 7 bases. This CDR3 has 14 amino acids. Germline V gene lookup returns CDR1 SGHTA and CDR2 FQGNSA. The V gene end was trimmed by 5 bases and the J gene end by 5 bases; junction bases not matched to a gene: 6. In nucleotides, the CDR3 is TGTGCCAGCAGCCCCCGGCTAGCGGAAAACATTCAGTACTTC. The encoded protein is CASSPRLAENIQYF. Full variable domain (rest looked up from reference TRBV7-2 and TRBJ2-4): GAGVSQSPSNKVTEKGKDVELRCDPISGHTALYWYRQSLGQGLEFLIYFQGNSAPDKSGLPSDRFSAERTGGSVSTLTIQRTQQEDSAVYLCASSPRLAENIQYFGAGTRLSVL.

The CDR3 reads CASSRDKQETQYF. The CDR3 region has the DNA TGCGCCAGCAGCCGGGACAAGCAAGAGACCCAGTACTTC. The rearrangement uses TRBV23-1 and TRBJ2-5; D may be TRBD1 (6 bases). TRBV23-1 is an open reading frame whose function is uncertain. Trimming cost V 6 bases and J 2 bases, with 10 bases left between them. CDR3 length: 13 residues.

Points on this clonotype: It may be a read error: a sequence one base away is much more abundant. J is TRBJ1-5 and V is TRBV7-2, with TRBD1 matching over 7 bases. Germline V gives CDR1 SGHTA, CDR2 FQGNSA. CDR3 length equals 15 residues. Trimming cost V 5 bases and J 4 bases; bases outside gene matches: 8. The CDR3 nucleotides are TGTGCCAGCAGCCCCCGGACAGGACCTAATCAGCCCCAGCATTTT. It translates to CASSPRTGPNQPQHF.

This clonotype was seen a handful of times. V is TRBV7-2 and J is TRBJ2-6; D gene uncertain. The CDR3 loop spans 13 amino acids. Germline loops: CDR1 SGHTA, CDR2 FQGNSA. The V end lost 1 base, the J end lost 3 bases, and 1 base lay between the germline ends. The CDR3, as DNA: TGTGCCAGCAGCTTAGTTGGGGCCAACGTCCTGACTTTC. This sequence encodes CASSLVGANVLTF.

This clonotype was observed a few times. This chain joins TRBV6-2 or TRBV6-3 and TRBJ2-1, with 9 bases identical to TRBD1. Germline CDR1 is MNHEY and CDR2 is SVGEGT. This CDR3 comprises 14 residues. V lost 0 bases, J lost 6 bases, and 0 bases stayed unmatched. CDR3 sequence reads: CASSYSTGGNEQFF. The CDR3 nucleotides read TGTGCCAGCAGTTACTCGACAGGGGGCAATGAGCAGTTCTTC.

In the case of this clonotype: This CDR3 fails to terminate in the conserved phenylalanine or tryptophan, so it likely reflects a read error. The chain employs TRBV10-3 and TRBJ2-7; possible D gene TRBD1, 8 bases. The germline V and J ends were trimmed by 7 bases and 6 bases, with 19 bases remaining between them. Per germline, CDR1 ENHRY and CDR2 SYGVKD. This CDR3 spans 14 amino acids. The CDR3 sequence is CAINGEQGGSEQYL. CDR3 DNA: TGTGCCATCAATGGCGAACAGGGGGGGTCCGAGCAGTACCTC.

The chain recombines TRBV20-1 with TRBJ2-7, with 12 bases lining up with TRBD1. The CDR3 runs 14 residues. The germline CDR1 and CDR2 sequences are DFQATT and SNEGSKA (reference sequence). Germline trimming cut 2 bases from V and 7 bases from J; bases unmatched to any gene: 6. The CDR3 reads CSARPGQGAREQYF. CDR3 sequence (DNA): TGCAGTGCTAGACCGGGACAGGGGGCAAGAGAGCAGTACTTC.

In its sample, this clonotype was seen a few times. One end of the junction varies from germline; a read error may be responsible. The gene calls are TRBV7-7 and TRBJ2-7; perhaps TRBD1 as D (5 bases). The CDR3 has 15 amino acids. Per the germline V gene, CDR1 is SSHAT and CDR2 is FNYEAQ (reference sequence). CDR3: CASSLNPDTSYEQYF. CDR3 DNA: TGTGCTAGCAGCTTAAACCCGGACACCTCCTACGAGCAGTACTTC. The variable domain in full, completed from reference TRBV7-7 and TRBJ2-7, reads GAGVSQSPRYKVTKRGQDVTLRCDPISSHATLYWYQQALGQGPEFLTYFNYEAQPDKSGLPSDRFSAERPEGSISTLTIQRTEQRDSAMYRCASSLNPDTSYEQYFGPGTRLTVT.

This chain links TRBV7-2 with TRBJ1-1; 7 bases line up with TRBD1. With V trimmed by 1 base and J by 4 bases, 6 bases remained unmatched. Per germline, CDR1 SGHTA and CDR2 FQGNSA. The CDR3 contains 15 residues. The CDR3 DNA sequence: TGTGCCAGCAGCTTAGATCCAGGGGGGATCACTGAAGCTTTCTTT. Protein: CASSLDPGGITEAFF.

V gene TRBV29-1 combines with J gene TRBJ1-2; TRBD1 aligns across 7 bases. The V segment lost 4 bases and the J segment 4 bases; nucleotides outside the gene matches: 6. The CDR3 is 13 amino acids. CDR1 and CDR2 from the germline V gene are SQVTM and ANQGSEA. Written as DNA, the CDR3 is TGCAGCGTTGGTGGACAGGCCAGCTATGGCTACACCTTC. It codes for CSVGGQASYGYTF.

This clonotype is classed as large. This chain joins TRBV29-1 and TRBJ2-5; D unresolved. The V end was cut by 3 bases, the J end by 0 bases, with 8 bases between. Germline loops: CDR1 SQVTM, CDR2 ANQGSEA. The CDR3 covers 13 residues. The CDR3 nucleotides are TGCAGCGTTGACACAGCTAACCAAGAGACCCAGTACTTC. Amino acids: CSVDTANQETQYF.

The chain is built from TRBV5-1 and TRBJ1-2, with unresolved D. V shed 4 bases and J shed 8 bases, with 12 bases lying between them. Germline CDR1 and CDR2: SGHRS and YFSETQ. The CDR3 runs 12 residues. The CDR3 region has the DNA TGCGCCAGCAGCCCAACTAAAGGCGGCTACACCTTC. Translated: CASSPTKGGYTF.

The rearrangement uses TRBV6-1 and TRBJ2-3; 7 nucleotides agree with TRBD2. The CDR3 is 15 residues long. The V gene's germline CDR1 is MNHNS and CDR2 SASEGT. The V and J ends lost 9 bases and 2 bases, in that order; junction bases with no gene match: 11. Written as DNA, the CDR3 is TGTGCCAGTTCCCGGGCGGGAGCAGACACAGATACGCAGTATTTT. It is translated as CASSRAGADTDTQYF.

This clonotype is classed as medium-sized. The V call is TRBV7-2, the J call TRBJ1-5; D uncertain. Germline V gene lookup returns CDR1 SGHTA and CDR2 FQGNSA. The CDR3 runs to 12 residues. Trimming took off 2 bases at V and 11 bases at J, with 10 bases between the two ends. The DNA of the CDR3 is TGTGCCAGCAGCTTAAGAGGACGGTCCCAGCATTTT. Its translation: CASSLRGRSQHF.